This T cell receptor (beta chain) is drawn from a study of brain T cells in children with intractable seizures. Method: immunoSEQ multiplex PCR; TCRdb's copy keeps in-frame clones and lacks some. The sample holds under 45,000 clones, 75% to 95% seen once. This specimen was peripheral blood, taken at surgery. The source of this sequence is a girl aged 2-9 years with tuberous sclerosis and intractable seizures.

CDR3 in amino acids: CASSPWGAGVVTDTQYF. CDR3 sequence (DNA): TGTGCCAGCAGTCCCTGGGGCGCAGGGGTGGTTACAGATACGCAGTATTTT. This chain links TRBV6-6 with TRBJ2-3, with a tentative D call TRBD1 (6 bases). The V gene's germline CDR1 is MNHNY and CDR2 SVGAGI (reference sequence). The CDR3 sequence is 17 residues long. Trimming removed 5 bases from V and 3 bases from J, with 21 bases in between.